The 8 T cell receptor beta chains presented below share a single source sample, sequenced in a study of blood T cell repertoires in COVID-19. This table comes from immunoSEQ multiplex PCR, and its TCRdb copy is limited to in-frame clones, with some not included. The sample has under 350,000 clones; around nine tenths are singletons. Sequencing was done on a sample of PBMCs or T cells enriched from blood (not recorded which). The source is a man in his fifties or sixties who had recovered from COVID-19.

The V gene is TRBV19, the J gene TRBJ2-3; tentatively, D is TRBD2 (6 bases). Germline V gives CDR1 LNHDA, CDR2 SQIVND (reference sequence). The CDR3 is 14 residues long. V lost 6 bases to trimming and J lost 4 bases, with 14 bases between them. The CDR3 coding sequence is TGTGCCAGTAGGGGAAGGAGGGCCTCAGATACGCAGTATTTT. This translates into CASRGRRASDTQYF. Full variable domain (missing parts from reference TRBV19 and TRBJ2-3): DGGITQSPKYLFRKEGQNVTLSCEQNLNHDAMYWYRQDPGQGLRLIYYSQIVNDFQKGDIAEGYSVSREKKESFPLTVTSAQKNPTAFYLCASRGRRASDTQYFGPGTRLTVL.

The J gene is TRBJ2-7, the V gene TRBV9, with 9 nucleotides matching TRBD1. Germline-derived CDR1 and CDR2 are SGDLS and YYNGEE. This CDR3 has 15 residues. Germline trimming cut 0 bases from V and 2 bases from J; bases unmatched to any gene: 3. The DNA of the CDR3 is TGTGCCAGCAGCGTAGCTGGGACAGGGACCTACGAGCAGTACTTC. Translating gives CASSVAGTGTYEQYF.

The rearrangement uses TRBV2 and TRBJ1-1; a weak D match, TRBD1 (6 bases). The CDR3 totals 14 residues. Trimming left V 2 bases short and J 7 bases short, with 14 bases between. Germline V gene lookup returns CDR1 SNHLY and CDR2 FYNNEI. The CDR3 coding sequence is TGTGCCAGCAGTGAAAATGGCTGGACAGTTGAAGCTTTCTTT. Its protein product is CASSENGWTVEAFF.

The J gene is TRBJ2-1, the V gene TRBV24-1; 7 bases are a match to TRBD1. With V trimmed by 3 bases and J by 2 bases, 3 bases remained unmatched. The CDR3 has 15 residues. Germline V gene data show CDR1 as KGHDR and CDR2 as SFDVKD. The CDR3 sequence is CATSDAGGPYNEQFF. CDR3 in DNA: TGTGCCACCAGTGATGCAGGGGGACCCTACAATGAGCAGTTCTTC.

The chain employs TRBV7-8 and TRBJ2-7, with 8 bases fitting TRBD2. The CDR3 is 14 residues long. Unmatched junction bases numbered 5, after V lost 5 bases and J lost 2 bases. Germline CDR1 SGHVS, CDR2 FQNEAQ. The CDR3 DNA follows: TGTGCCAGCAGCGTAGTAGCGGGGACCTACGAGCAGTACTTC. Its translation: CASSVVAGTYEQYF.

The V and J genes are TRBV7-2 and TRBJ1-1; 7 nucleotides match TRBD1. After removal of 3 bases from V and 4 bases from J, the junction contained 5 bases not matched to a gene. The germline CDR1 and CDR2 sequences are SGHTA and FQGNSA. This CDR3 has 14 residues. In DNA form, the CDR3 reads TGTGCCAGCAGCTTCTTTCGGACAGGCACTGAAGCTTTCTTT. Residues: CASSFFRTGTEAFF.

V and J are TRBV19 and TRBJ1-5; D is perhaps TRBD1 (5 bases). In germline, CDR1 is LNHDA, CDR2 SQIVND (reference sequence). V was trimmed by 8 bases and J by 4 bases, leaving 12 bases between them. The CDR3 loop spans 13 amino acids. The DNA of the CDR3 is TGTGCCAGTGCCCCGGAGGGGAATCAGCCCCAGCATTTT. Its protein is CASAPEGNQPQHF.

This clone has only one observation. The chain links TRBV30 to TRBJ1-2; no firm D call. CDR3 length: 13 residues. Germline CDR1 GTSNPN, CDR2 SVGIG (reference sequence). Trimming took off 7 bases at V and 8 bases at J, with 20 bases between the two ends. The CDR3 reads CAYSSVPGGGYTF. In DNA, the CDR3 is TGTGCCTACTCCAGCGTCCCCGGCGGGGGCTACACCTTC.